This T cell receptor beta chain was retrieved from a study of identical twins. Study observations and caveats: For cord blood, abundant beta clonotypes had fewer insertions, unlike memory repertoires, which showed none. Researchers caution that invariant MAIT and iNKT cells could partly confound zero-insertion analyses.

TCRdb reprocessed the 5' RACE reads via MiXCR and lists one record per CDR3 protein. The data contain approximately 890,000 distinct CDR3 sequences, over 9% of them singletons. The CDR3 totals 14 residues. Trimming shortened V by 4 bases and J by 0 bases, and 8 bases separated the two germline ends. Germline lookup yields CDR1 PRHDT and CDR2 FYEKMQ (reference sequence). As concerns this clonotype: What it binds is unknown.

This sample was shared with a second study, whose subject was yellow fever vaccine responses in identical twins.

The receptor's source is a woman between 18 and 29 years old in good health. The sample was PBMCs. J is TRBJ2-3 and V is TRBV13, with D unclear. CDR3 loop: CASSSKTSTDTQYF. Here the CDR3 DNA reads TGTGCCAGCAGCTCAAAGACTAGCACAGATACGCAGTATTTT.